Following are 29 T cell receptor beta chains from one sample sequenced in a study of blood T cell repertoires in COVID-19. The method was immunoSEQ multiplex PCR; TCRdb's version includes in-frame clones alone and lacks a portion of them. The sample includes tens of thousands of clones, 80% to 95% of them seen just once. Material for sequencing was peripheral blood. These receptors all come from a man between 50 and 59 years old with acute or convalescent COVID-19.

This clone came up a few times. The CDR3 DNA is TGTGCCACCAGTGATTATCGCGGGGGCCCGATTCGGACCCAGTACTTC. Protein: CATSDYRGGPIRTQYF. The V and J genes are TRBV24-1 and TRBJ2-5; D possibly corresponds to TRBD2 (7 bases). CDR3 length equals 16 residues. CDR1 is KGHDR, CDR2 SFDVKD, per germline. The ends were cut back, 2 bases at V and 7 bases at J, with 19 bases in the middle.

The chain links TRBV11-2 to TRBJ2-7, with D perhaps TRBD2 (5 bases). Germline CDR1 and CDR2: SGHAT and FQNNGV. The length of the CDR3 is 15 residues. Trimming stripped 4 bases from V and 2 bases from J, with 15 bases between. CDR3 residues: CASSWSRDFTYEQYF. In DNA form, the CDR3 reads TGTGCCAGCAGCTGGTCCCGGGATTTTACCTACGAGCAGTACTTC. The full variable domain, in which reference TRBV11-2 and TRBJ2-7 provide the parts outside the CDR3, is EAGVAQSPRYKIIEKRQSVAFWCNPISGHATLYWYQQILGQGPKLLIQFQNNGVVDDSQLPKDRFSAERLKGVDSTLKIQPAKLEDSAVYLCASSWSRDFTYEQYFGPGTRLTVT.

The gene calls are TRBV7-2 and TRBJ2-2, with D possibly matching TRBD1 (5 bases). The V gene's germline CDR1 is SGHTA and CDR2 FQGNSA. V was trimmed by 1 base and J by 4 bases, leaving 7 bases between them. The CDR3 contains 14 residues. The CDR3 DNA sequence: TGTGCCAGCAGCTTAGTCAGGGTCACCGGGGAGCTGTTTTTT. This translates into CASSLVRVTGELFF.

The chain links TRBV19 to TRBJ1-1; tentative D call: TRBD1 (6 bases). In germline, CDR1 is LNHDA, CDR2 SQIVND (reference sequence). This CDR3 contains 15 residues. Trimming left V 3 bases short and J 0 bases short, with 11 bases between. The chain's CDR3 is CASSIRGGLNTEAFF. CDR3 DNA sequence: TGTGCCAGTAGTATTCGGGGGGGCCTGAACACTGAAGCTTTCTTT.

In DNA, the CDR3 is TGCAGCGCGGGACAGGCGGGGTATGGCTACACCTTC. Translation: CSAGQAGYGYTF. J is TRBJ1-2 and V is TRBV29-1, with TRBD1 matching 8 bases. V gave up 7 bases and J gave up 5 bases; unmatched junction bases: 6. The CDR3 has 12 residues. Germline V gene lookup returns CDR1 SQVTM and CDR2 ANQGSEA.

The chain is built from TRBV5-4 and TRBJ2-1; no reliable D call. This CDR3 region has 13 residues. V lost 0 bases and J 8 bases, leaving 9 bases between the germline ends. Germline lookup yields CDR1 SGHNT and CDR2 YYREEE (reference sequence). The CDR3 reads CASSLVDIDEQFF. The CDR3 DNA reads as TGTGCCAGCAGCTTGGTCGACATCGATGAGCAGTTCTTC. Looking up the rest from reference TRBV5-4 and TRBJ2-1 gives the full variable domain: ETGVTQSPTHLIKTRGQQVTLRCSSQSGHNTVSWYQQALGQGPQFIFQYYREEENGRGNFPPRFSGLQFPNYSSELNVNALELDDSALYLCASSLVDIDEQFFGPGTRLTVL.

The rearrangement links TRBV19 to TRBJ1-2, with a possible D match to TRBD1 (6 bases). The CDR3 consists of 13 residues. In germline, CDR1 is LNHDA, CDR2 SQIVND (reference sequence). Trimming shortened V by 5 bases and J by 5 bases, and 12 bases separated the two germline ends. CDR3 sequence: CASSFGQMYGYTF. CDR3 bases: TGTGCCAGTAGTTTTGGACAGATGTATGGCTACACCTTC.

V is TRBV3-1 (or the pseudogene TRBV3-2) and J is TRBJ1-2, with 8 nucleotides matching TRBD1. Trimming took 5 bases from V and 4 from J; bases not matched to a gene: 6. CDR3 size: 14 residues. Germline values: CDR1 LGHDT, CDR2 YNNKEL (reference sequence). The CDR3 DNA follows: TGTGCCAGCAGCTCTCAGACAGGGGCCTATGGCTACACCTTC. It translates to CASSSQTGAYGYTF.

The rearrangement links TRBV27 to TRBJ1-2; TRBD1 agrees at 8 bases. Trimming at V came to 5 bases and at J to 4 bases, leaving 9 bases not matched to a gene. The CDR3 has 15 residues. Germline loops: CDR1 MNHEY, CDR2 SMNVEV (reference sequence). The CDR3 is CASSRSQGGIYGYTF. CDR3 in DNA: TGTGCCAGCAGTCGATCACAGGGGGGGATCTATGGCTACACCTTC.

J is TRBJ1-3 and V is TRBV3-1 (or the pseudogene TRBV3-2); a weak D match, TRBD1 (6 bases). The CDR3 contains 18 residues. The V and J ends lost 7 bases and 3 bases respectively, with 25 bases between them. CDR1 and CDR2 (germline): LGHDT, YNNKEL (reference sequence). The CDR3 DNA sequence: TGTGCCAGCACCTCTCTACAGGGTGTAAGACCCCGTGGAAACACCATATATTTT. This translates into CASTSLQGVRPRGNTIYF.

CDR3 sequence: CATAEPMGEKLFF. The CDR3 bases are TGTGCCACCGCGGAACCGATGGGTGAAAAACTGTTTTTT. This rearrangement joins TRBV24-1 to TRBJ1-4; no clear D. Germline CDR1 reads KGHDR; CDR2 reads SFDVKD. The CDR3 length is 13 residues. Trimming pared 9 bases from V and 7 bases from J, leaving 14 bases between.

This clone was seen a few times. V is TRBV5-5 and J is TRBJ1-3, with 8 bases fitting TRBD1. Losses at the gene ends were 2 bases for V and 2 bases for J; bases not matched to a gene: 3. Per the germline V gene, CDR1 is SGHKS and CDR2 is YYEKEE (reference sequence). The CDR3 has 15 amino acids. Written as DNA, the CDR3 is TGTGCCAGCAGCTTCCTACAGGGGGCTGGAAACACCATATATTTT. Amino acid sequence: CASSFLQGAGNTIYF. Based on the CDR3 plus reference TRBV5-5 and TRBJ1-3, the full variable domain is DAGVTQSPTHLIKTRGQQVTLRCSPISGHKSVSWYQQVLGQGPQFIFQYYEKEERGRGNFPDRFSARQFPNYSSELNVNALLLGDSALYLCASSFLQGAGNTIYFGEGSWLTVV.

The chain is built from TRBV7-8 and TRBJ2-5; D is possibly TRBD2 (5 bases). Between the trimmed V and J ends, which lost 1 base and 5 bases, there was a span of 14 bases. Germline CDR1 is SGHVS and CDR2 is FQNEAQ. The CDR3 is 15 residues long. The DNA for the CDR3 is TGTGCCAGCAGCTTAGACGTGGCCGGCGGGGAGACCCAGTACTTC. Translating it yields CASSLDVAGGETQYF. Full variable domain (outside the CDR3, taken from reference TRBV7-8 and TRBJ2-5): GAGVSQSPRYKVAKRGQDVALRCDPISGHVSLFWYQQALGQGPEFLTYFQNEAQLDKSGLPSDRFFAERPEGSVSTLKIQRTQQEDSAVYLCASSLDVAGGETQYFGPGTRLLVL.

This clone was picked up a small number of times. J is TRBJ1-1 and V is TRBV6-5; D is uncertain. CDR1 MNHEY and CDR2 SVGAGI come from the germline V gene. This CDR3 spans 14 amino acids. V shed 10 bases and J shed 0 bases, with 15 bases lying between them. CDR3 sequence: CATRELKLNTEAFF. In DNA form, the CDR3 reads TGTGCCACCCGGGAACTGAAACTGAACACTGAAGCTTTCTTT.

CDR3 in amino acids: CASSVTSLRTDTQYF. The DNA for the CDR3 is TGTGCCAGCAGTGTGACTAGCCTACGCACAGATACGCAGTATTTT. This chain connects TRBV2 to TRBJ2-3; 7 nucleotides line up with TRBD2. The CDR3 spans 15 residues. Per the germline V gene, CDR1 is SNHLY and CDR2 is FYNNEI. V lost 4 bases and J lost 1; bases outside the gene matches: 5.

The J gene is TRBJ1-4, the V gene TRBV2; 8 positions match TRBD1. V trimming: 6 bases; J trimming: 3 bases; junction bases outside the gene matches: 6. CDR3 length: 15 residues. Germline V gene data show CDR1 as SNHLY and CDR2 as FYNNEI. CDR3 in DNA: TGTGCCAGCAGCCGAATGACAGGGGCTAATGAAAAACTGTTTTTT. Translated: CASSRMTGANEKLFF.

The chain couples TRBV2 to TRBJ1-4; TRBD1 aligns across 9 bases. V lost 6 bases and J lost 7; bases outside the gene matches: 6. Germline loops: CDR1 SNHLY, CDR2 FYNNEI. This CDR3 contains 14 residues. The CDR3 protein is CASREGTGPEKLFF. The CDR3 DNA sequence: TGTGCCAGCAGGGAGGGGACAGGGCCTGAAAAACTGTTTTTT.

The DNA of the CDR3 is TGTGCCACCATGGCAAGCCGGGACACCATCCAGCCCATACCCAACTACGAGCAGTACTTC. Encoded protein: CATMASRDTIQPIPNYEQYF. The genes are TRBV24-1 and TRBJ2-7; perhaps TRBD1 as D (6 bases). CDR1 is KGHDR and CDR2 is SFDVKD in the germline V gene. CDR3 length equals 20 residues. The V end lost 8 bases, the J end lost 3 bases, and 34 bases lay between the germline ends.

The chain has TRBV6-5 and TRBJ1-2, with D maybe TRBD1 (5 bases). Germline V gene sequence: CDR1 MNHEY, CDR2 SVGAGI. This CDR3 spans 12 amino acids. Trimming shortened V by 10 bases and J by 4 bases, and 13 bases separated the two germline ends. As DNA, the CDR3 is TGTGCCATACGACAGAAGGTCTATGGCTACACCTTC. Translated: CAIRQKVYGYTF.

This chain connects TRBV7-9 to TRBJ1-6; D uncertain. The CDR3 has 13 residues. CDR1 SEHNR and CDR2 FQNEAQ come from the germline V gene (reference sequence). The V end was cut by 4 bases, the J end by 5 bases, with 6 bases between. CDR3 loop: CASSSPDNSPLHF. CDR3 sequence (DNA): TGTGCCAGCAGCTCTCCTGATAATTCACCCCTCCACTTT.

The chain links TRBV11-2 to TRBJ1-5; 8 bases match TRBD1. This CDR3 spans 15 amino acids. Germline V gene lookup returns CDR1 SGHAT and CDR2 FQNNGV. J was trimmed by 6 bases and V by 2 bases; bases with no gene match: 6. CDR3 nucleotide sequence: TGTGCCAGCAGCTTAACGGACAGGGTCGCTCAGCCCCAGCATTTT. Translated: CASSLTDRVAQPQHF.

The chain couples TRBV2 to TRBJ2-1; the match to TRBD2 covers 11 bases. Germline V lookup: CDR1 SNHLY, CDR2 FYNNEI. The CDR3 is 15 amino acids. With 9 bases clipped from V and 1 base from J, the junction kept 5 bases outside the gene matches. CDR3 nucleotide sequence: TGTGCCAGTGGCGGGACTAGCGGTTCCTACAATGAGCAGTTCTTC. This translates into CASGGTSGSYNEQFF.

The chain couples TRBV4-1 to TRBJ2-5; 7 nucleotides match TRBD1. Germline lookup yields CDR1 MGHRA and CDR2 YSYEKL. The CDR3 loop spans 16 amino acids. The J segment lost 4 bases and the V segment lost 4 bases, leaving 12 bases of the junction unmatched. CDR3 coding DNA: TGCGCCAGCAGCCTAAGACAGGGAGCTTGGGGAGAGACCCAGTACTTC. Its translation is CASSLRQGAWGETQYF.

This clone was seen just once. This chain connects TRBV28 to TRBJ1-1; D uncertain. The ends were cut back, 9 bases at V and 6 bases at J, with 11 bases in the middle. The CDR3 extends over 11 amino acids. Germline V gives CDR1 MDHEN, CDR2 SYDVKM. CDR3 residues: CASFLGAEAFF. CDR3 DNA: TGTGCCAGTTTCCTGGGCGCTGAAGCTTTCTTT.

The chain employs TRBV3-1 (or the pseudogene TRBV3-2) and TRBJ1-4; 8 bases line up with TRBD1. Losses at the gene ends were 5 bases for V and 10 bases for J; bases not matched to a gene: 15. This CDR3 region has 16 residues. Germline lookup yields CDR1 LGHDT and CDR2 YNNKEL (reference sequence). CDR3 sequence: CASSKLGGTGGGKLFF. Written as DNA, the CDR3 is TGTGCCAGCAGCAAACTTGGCGGGACAGGCGGTGGAAAACTGTTTTTT.

The rearrangement links TRBV10-3 to TRBJ2-5, with a tentative D call TRBD2 (5 bases). The CDR3 sequence is 15 residues long. Deletions cut 5 bases from V and 5 bases from J, with 18 bases between. In germline, CDR1 is ENHRY, CDR2 SYGVKD. CDR3 sequence (DNA): TGTGCCATCAGTCTAGGACTCAACAGTGAGGAGACCCAGTACTTC. This sequence encodes CAISLGLNSEETQYF.

The chain joins TRBV7-2 to TRBJ2-7, with D perhaps TRBD2 (6 bases). This CDR3 has 17 amino acids. CDR1 and CDR2 from the germline V gene are SGHTA and FQGNSA. The V and J ends lost 0 bases and 0 bases respectively, with 15 bases between them. The CDR3 nucleotides are TGTGCCAGCAGCTTAGCAGGGGTTCGGGGGATCTCCTACGAGCAGTACTTC. This encodes CASSLAGVRGISYEQYF.

This clone was counted a single time. This chain links TRBV7-2 with TRBJ2-1; D might be TRBD2 (6 bases). CDR3 length equals 12 residues. The germline V gene encodes CDR1 SGHTA and CDR2 FQGNSA. The ends were cut back, 1 base at V and 16 bases at J, with 14 bases in the middle. CDR3 bases: TGTGCCAGCAGCTTAGATCGGGGGTCCGGATTCTTC. Amino acids: CASSLDRGSGFF.

The V gene is TRBV23-1, the J gene TRBJ1-5, with D possibly matching TRBD1 (5 bases). TRBV23-1 is an ORF, and what it does is uncertain. CDR3 length: 14 residues. The ends were cut back, 8 bases at V and 2 bases at J, with 13 bases in the middle. As DNA, the CDR3 is TGCGCCAGCGAGAGCAGGGTCGGCAATCAGCCCCAGCATTTT. Encoded protein: CASESRVGNQPQHF.